Listed here are 16 T cell receptor beta chains from one sample, sequenced in a study of T cells after posttransplantation cyclophosphamide. TCRdb keeps only in-frame clones here, not all; method: immunoSEQ multiplex PCR. The sample lists about 11,000 clones, approximately 80% occurring once. Treatment was busulfan-fludarabine conditioning, a marrow graft, and cyclophosphamide on days +3 and +4. The sample consisted of PBMCs, taken after allogeneic stem cell transplant with posttransplant cyclophosphamide. The receptors were gathered from a female patient between 50 and 60 years old who received an allogeneic stem cell transplant from a related donor, was CMV-positive, and had no GVHD. Some T cells may be graft donor cells.

V is TRBV5-6 and J is TRBJ2-1; TRBD1 matches at 9 bases. Looked up from germline, CDR1 is SGHDT and CDR2 is YYEEEE. V dropped 4 bases and J dropped 4; count of bases not matched to a gene: 6. The CDR3 runs 15 residues. CDR3 sequence: CASSQQGAFYNEQFF. The CDR3 region has the DNA TGTGCCAGCAGCCAACAGGGGGCGTTTTACAATGAGCAGTTCTTC.

V and J are TRBV2 and TRBJ1-2; 8 nucleotides match TRBD1. Germline CDR1 is SNHLY and CDR2 is FYNNEI. This CDR3 is built from 14 residues. After removal of 0 bases from V and 8 bases from J, the junction contained 5 bases not matched to a gene. The CDR3 DNA reads TGTGCCAGCAGTGAAGCGCAGGGGGCGATCGGCTACACCTTC. Translating gives CASSEAQGAIGYTF.

The V call is TRBV7-2, the J call TRBJ1-2; D gene uncertain. Trimming left V 1 base short and J 9 bases short, with 18 bases between. This CDR3 has 15 amino acids. From germline, CDR1 is SGHTA and CDR2 FQGNSA. The CDR3 nucleotides read TGTGCCAGCAGCTTAGGGGTCCGAGGTAGTGGAAGCTACACCTTC. Translation gives CASSLGVRGSGSYTF.

The chain joins TRBV9 to TRBJ1-3; 9 nucleotides line up with TRBD1. Germline V lookup: CDR1 SGDLS, CDR2 YYNGEE. This CDR3 is built from 15 residues. Unmatched junction bases numbered 8, after V lost 4 bases and J lost 6 bases. CDR3 coding DNA: TGTGCCAGCAGCTTAGAGGGACAGGGCTTAAACACCATATATTTT. It codes for CASSLEGQGLNTIYF.

The chain has TRBV2 and TRBJ1-5; TRBD1 is a possible D gene (6 bases). Germline CDR1 reads SNHLY; CDR2 reads FYNNEI. The CDR3 sequence is 16 residues long. Trimming removed 2 bases from V and 7 bases from J, with 18 bases in between. CDR3 DNA: TGTGCCAGCAGTGAAAGGTCCGGCAGGGGTGGACAGCCCCAGCATTTT. Residues: CASSERSGRGGQPQHF.

The chain joins TRBV10-3 to TRBJ2-3, with TRBD2 as a possible D gene (6 bases). Trimming stripped 4 bases from V and 1 base from J, with 9 bases between. CDR1 and CDR2 from the germline V gene are ENHRY and SYGVKD. The CDR3 is made up of 14 amino acids. CDR3 sequence (DNA): TGTGCCATCAGTGGGGGACTCGGCACAGATACGCAGTATTTT. Its protein is CAISGGLGTDTQYF.

V is TRBV9 and J is TRBJ2-7, with 8 bases that match TRBD1. The J segment lost 4 bases and the V segment lost 4 bases, leaving 7 bases of the junction unmatched. This CDR3 has 14 amino acids. CDR1 SGDLS and CDR2 YYNGEE come from the germline V gene. The CDR3 spells CASSTGQGGYEQYF. The CDR3 DNA sequence: TGTGCCAGCAGCACCGGACAGGGCGGGTACGAGCAGTACTTC.

This chain links TRBV4-2 with TRBJ2-1, with 12 nucleotides matching TRBD2. V gave up 5 bases and J gave up 4 bases; unmatched junction bases: 6. The CDR3 consists of 16 residues. Germline CDR1 LGHNA, CDR2 YNFKEQ. The CDR3 DNA sequence: TGTGCCAGCAGCGAACTAGCGGGGGGTATATACAATGAGCAGTTCTTC. Protein sequence: CASSELAGGIYNEQFF.

The V gene is TRBV5-1, the J gene TRBJ1-2; D unresolved. The germline CDR1 and CDR2 sequences are SGHRS and YFSETQ. This CDR3 contains 16 residues. V was clipped by 0 bases and J by 0 bases, with 12 bases between them. The CDR3 region is CASSLGTQQTNYGYTF. Here the CDR3 DNA reads TGCGCCAGCAGCTTGGGTACACAGCAGACTAACTATGGCTACACCTTC.

The chain joins TRBV7-9 to TRBJ1-2, with 9 positions matching TRBD1. V lost 6 bases to trimming and J lost 5 bases; unmatched junction nucleotides: 10. The V gene's germline CDR1 is SEHNR and CDR2 FQNEAQ (reference sequence). The CDR3 has 15 amino acids. As DNA, the CDR3 is TGTGCCAGCAGTTCCCCCGGGACAGGGAATTATGGCTACACCTTC. Its translation: CASSSPGTGNYGYTF.

The chain joins TRBV30 to TRBJ1-3; D might be TRBD1 (5 bases). This CDR3 comprises 15 residues. Germline V gives CDR1 GTSNPN, CDR2 SVGIG (reference sequence). Trimming pared 0 bases from V and 0 bases from J, leaving 9 bases between. The CDR3 DNA is TGTGCCTGGAGTGTGTCGACAGTCTCTGGAAACACCATATATTTT. Protein sequence: CAWSVSTVSGNTIYF.

The chain combines TRBV5-1 with TRBJ1-2, with 11 bases identical to TRBD1. Germline assignment: CDR1 SGHRS and CDR2 YFSETQ. The CDR3 has 15 amino acids. The J segment lost 4 bases and the V segment lost 2 bases, leaving 4 bases of the junction unmatched. CDR3 region: CASSFGTGGSYGYTF. The CDR3 DNA reads TGCGCCAGCAGCTTCGGGACAGGGGGGAGCTATGGCTACACCTTC.

The chain couples TRBV28 to TRBJ1-5, with D possibly matching TRBD1 (6 bases). CDR3 length: 15 amino acids. Trimming removed 7 bases from V and 2 bases from J, with 15 bases in between. The V gene's germline CDR1 is MDHEN and CDR2 SYDVKM. CDR3 bases: TGTGCCAGCAAGAAACAGGGAAGGGGCAATCAGCCCCAGCATTTT. Its protein is CASKKQGRGNQPQHF.

The chain employs TRBV28 and TRBJ1-4, with 10 bases aligning to TRBD1. Germline V CDR1 and CDR2: MDHEN, SYDVKM. The CDR3 length is 15 residues. V shed 5 bases, J shed 8 bases, and the junction held 8 bases outside the gene matches. DNA for the CDR3: TGTGCCAGCAGTACCCGGACAGGGGGTGAAGAAAAACTGTTTTTT. It codes for CASSTRTGGEEKLFF. The full variable domain, with the rest looked up from reference TRBV28 and TRBJ1-4, is DVKVTQSSRYLVKRTGEKVFLECVQDMDHENMFWYRQDPGLGLRLIYFSYDVKMKEKGDIPEGYSVSREKKERFSLILESASTNQTSMYLCASSTRTGGEEKLFFGSGTQLSVL.

The V gene is TRBV7-2, the J gene TRBJ2-3; 7 positions agree with TRBD2. V was pared by 0 bases and J by 1 base, with 4 bases of the junction left unmatched. Germline values: CDR1 SGHTA, CDR2 FQGNSA. The CDR3 loop spans 16 amino acids. The CDR3 spells CASSLAVGGGTDTQYF. CDR3 DNA sequence: TGTGCCAGCAGCTTAGCGGTGGGAGGGGGCACAGATACGCAGTATTTT.

The chain has TRBV4-2 and TRBJ1-2; D unclear. This CDR3 contains 14 residues. Trimming took off 0 bases at V and 3 bases at J, with 8 bases between the two ends. Germline lookup yields CDR1 LGHNA and CDR2 YNFKEQ. The CDR3 nucleotides are TGTGCCAGCAGCCAAGATGAGGAGGACTATGGCTACACCTTC. Translating it yields CASSQDEEDYGYTF.